One sample yielded the 18 T cell receptor beta chains listed below, sequenced in a study of cytomegalovirus exposure and HLA in healthy donors. The PCR employed 60 Vbeta primers together with 13 Jbeta primers. Here immunoSEQ multiplex PCR was the method, and the copy in TCRdb shows in-frame clones only, minus some. The sample contains over 100,000 clones, 63% of which appear only once. The specimen was PBMCs. The receptors come from a man aged 40-55 years in good health and CMV-seropositive.

A word on this clone: One junction end does not reproduce the germline sequence, and a read error may be involved. This chain uses TRBV30 with TRBJ2-5; D perhaps matches TRBD2 (6 bases). The CDR3 sequence is 13 residues long. Per germline, CDR1 GTSNPN and CDR2 SVGIG (reference sequence). The CDR3: CAWRGGWGEAQYF. CDR3 DNA: TGTGCCTGGAGGGGGGGATGGGGAGAGGCCCAGTACTTC.

This clone was seen a handful of times. This chain connects TRBV27 to TRBJ1-2; maybe TRBD1 (5 bases). Germline V gives CDR1 MNHEY, CDR2 SMNVEV (reference sequence). V lost 3 bases and J 6 bases, leaving 14 bases between the germline ends. This CDR3 is built from 14 residues. The CDR3 region is CASSFQAGNNGYTF. Written as DNA, the CDR3 is TGTGCCAGCAGTTTTCAGGCAGGGAACAATGGCTACACCTTC.

This chain links TRBV5-6 with TRBJ2-7; D is perhaps TRBD1 (6 bases). This CDR3 spans 14 amino acids. Deletions cut 4 bases from V and 5 bases from J, with 16 bases between. The germline V gene has CDR1 SGHDT and CDR2 YYEEEE. CDR3 bases: TGTGCCAGCAGCCCAAAGGGACAATCCCACGAGCAGTACTTC. Translation gives CASSPKGQSHEQYF. The full variable domain, with the rest looked up from reference TRBV5-6 and TRBJ2-7, is DAGVTQSPTHLIKTRGQQVTLRCSPKSGHDTVSWYQQALGQGPQFIFQYYEEEERQRGNFPDRFSGHQFPNYSSELNVNALLLGDSALYLCASSPKGQSHEQYFGPGTRLTVT.

This chain joins TRBV2 and TRBJ1-4; 9 nucleotides match TRBD1. Germline CDR1 reads SNHLY; CDR2 reads FYNNEI. V lost 5 bases and J lost 8; bases outside the gene matches: 6. The CDR3 has 14 amino acids. CDR3 in amino acids: CASSPFTGGEKLFF. Written as DNA, the CDR3 is TGTGCCAGCAGTCCTTTTACAGGGGGCGAAAAACTGTTTTTT.

This clone appeared a few times. The chain is built from TRBV4-3 and TRBJ2-1, with D perhaps matching TRBD2 (5 bases). V was clipped by 0 bases and J by 3 bases, with 15 bases between them. Germline V gene lookup returns CDR1 LGHNA and CDR2 YSLEER. The CDR3 contains 17 residues. DNA of the CDR3: TGCGCCAGCAGCCAAGAGGGGAGCGGCAGTTTCTACAATGAGCAGTTCTTC. Translation: CASSQEGSGSFYNEQFF.

The chain joins TRBV28 to TRBJ2-7, with D perhaps TRBD1 (6 bases). The CDR3 has 15 residues. V gave up 0 bases and J gave up 2 bases, with 11 bases separating them. Germline CDR1 and CDR2: MDHEN and SYDVKM. The CDR3 nucleotides read TGTGCCAGCAGTTTATGGGCAGGGGAACCCTACGAGCAGTACTTC. It specifies CASSLWAGEPYEQYF.

J is TRBJ2-1 and V is TRBV2; 9 bases match TRBD2. The CDR3 is 14 amino acids. The germline CDR1 and CDR2 sequences are SNHLY and FYNNEI. J was trimmed by 6 bases and V by 7 bases; bases with no gene match: 7. In DNA, the CDR3 is TGTGCCAGCAAACTAGCGGGCTACGGCAATGAGCAGTTCTTC. Translation: CASKLAGYGNEQFF. Together with reference TRBV2 and TRBJ2-1, the CDR3 gives the full variable domain: EPEVTQTPSHQVTQMGQEVILRCVPISNHLYFYWYRQILGQKVEFLVSFYNNEISEKSEIFDDQFSVERPDGSNFTLKIRSTKLEDSAMYFCASKLAGYGNEQFFGPGTRLTVL.

The V gene is TRBV19, the J gene TRBJ1-1; possibly TRBD1 for D (6 bases). Trimming took 3 bases from V and 0 from J, leaving 14 bases between them. Germline V gives CDR1 LNHDA, CDR2 SQIVND (reference sequence). CDR3 size: 16 residues. The CDR3 nucleotides are TGTGCCAGTAGTATTGGGACAAGGGGAATGAACACTGAAGCTTTCTTT. Encoded protein: CASSIGTRGMNTEAFF. The full variable domain, in which reference TRBV19 and TRBJ1-1 provide the parts outside the CDR3, is DGGITQSPKYLFRKEGQNVTLSCEQNLNHDAMYWYRQDPGQGLRLIYYSQIVNDFQKGDIAEGYSVSREKKESFPLTVTSAQKNPTAFYLCASSIGTRGMNTEAFFGQGTRLTVV.

V and J are TRBV11-2 and TRBJ2-7; 7 bases align to TRBD1. Germline V gives CDR1 SGHAT, CDR2 FQNNGV. There are 15 residues in the CDR3. With V trimmed by 1 base and J by 2 bases, 5 bases remained unmatched. For the CDR3, the DNA is TGTGCCAGCAGCTTAGTGAGACAGGGTCCCTACGAGCAGTACTTC. Protein sequence: CASSLVRQGPYEQYF.

The genes are TRBV5-6 and TRBJ2-3; 9 nucleotides agree with TRBD2. Trimming removed 7 bases from V and 4 bases from J; junction bases left unmatched: 4. In germline, CDR1 is SGHDT, CDR2 YYEEEE. The length of the CDR3 is 13 residues. DNA for the CDR3: TGTGCCAGCGGGGGACTAGCTTCAGATACGCAGTATTTT. This gives the protein CASGGLASDTQYF.

V is TRBV6-5 and J is TRBJ1-2, with TRBD1 as a possible D gene (6 bases). Trimming took 2 bases from V and 2 from J, leaving 12 bases between them. This CDR3 has 15 amino acids. CDR1 and CDR2 from the germline V gene are MNHEY and SVGAGI. The CDR3 coding sequence is TGTGCCAGCAGTTACGATTTTAGGGGGAACTATGGCTACACCTTC. Protein product: CASSYDFRGNYGYTF.

The CDR3 sequence: CASSPEQRGSNEQFF. The DNA of the CDR3 is TGTGCCAGCTCACCAGAACAAAGGGGCTCGAATGAGCAGTTCTTC. The genes are TRBV18 and TRBJ2-1; weak D call: TRBD1 (5 bases). There are 15 residues in the CDR3. V gave up 2 bases and J gave up 7 bases, with 15 bases separating them. Per the germline V gene, CDR1 is KGHSH and CDR2 is LQKENI.

This clone has more than one count but fewer than ten. The CDR3 protein is CASSWKGASYNSPLHF. CDR3 nucleotides: TGTGCCAGCAGTTGGAAGGGGGCTTCGTATAATTCACCCCTCCACTTT. The chain links TRBV27 to TRBJ1-6; 7 nucleotides align to TRBD1. The CDR3 sequence is 16 residues long. CDR1 and CDR2 (germline): MNHEY, SMNVEV (reference sequence). With 4 bases clipped from V and 4 bases from J, the junction kept 7 bases outside the gene matches.

This clone was detected only a few times. In the same sample, other DNA sequences code for this CDR3. The chain combines TRBV4-1 with TRBJ2-3, with a weak D call TRBD1 (5 bases). Germline V gene data show CDR1 as MGHRA and CDR2 as YSYEKL. CDR3 length: 14 amino acids. Trimming took 3 bases from V and 2 from J, leaving 9 bases between them. In DNA form, the CDR3 reads TGCGCCAGCAGCCAGGACACCAACACAGATACGCAGTATTTT. It specifies CASSQDTNTDTQYF.

Turning to this clone: Within the sample, other DNA sequences also encode this same CDR3. The V and J genes are TRBV6-5 and TRBJ2-7, with 11 bases identical to TRBD1. The CDR3 totals 15 residues. J lost 3 bases, V lost 0 bases, and 1 base had no gene match. The germline gives CDR1 MNHEY, CDR2 SVGAGI. The CDR3 region has the DNA TGTGCCAGCAGTTACTCCGGGACAGGGGGCTACGAGCAGTACTTC. Its translation: CASSYSGTGGYEQYF.

By share, this clone counts as medium-sized (0.01 to 0.1%). CDR3 amino acids: CASSLFGQGQYF. The CDR3 nucleotides read TGTGCCAGCAGTTTGTTTGGACAGGGGCAGTACTTC. The chain links TRBV28 to TRBJ2-7; 8 positions agree with TRBD1. V was pared by 3 bases and J by 9 bases, with 4 bases of the junction left unmatched. Germline V lookup: CDR1 MDHEN, CDR2 SYDVKM. The CDR3 runs to 12 residues.

V is TRBV2 and J is TRBJ1-2; D uncertain. This CDR3 comprises 13 residues. The V gene lost 6 bases and the J gene lost 4 bases, with 12 bases spanning the gap. Germline V gene lookup returns CDR1 SNHLY and CDR2 FYNNEI. CDR3 residues: CASSLTEIYGYTF. In DNA form, the CDR3 reads TGTGCCAGCAGCCTTACAGAGATCTATGGCTACACCTTC.

J is TRBJ2-5 and V is TRBV5-4; the D gene is possibly TRBD1 (5 bases). Germline V gene sequence: CDR1 SGHNT, CDR2 YYREEE (reference sequence). V was shortened by 1 base and J by 3 bases, with 10 bases between the two germline ends. The CDR3 totals 14 residues. The chain's CDR3 is CASSLRLGEETQYF. CDR3 sequence (DNA): TGTGCCAGCAGCTTGCGGCTAGGGGAAGAGACCCAGTACTTC.